The 15 T cell receptor beta chains below come from one sample, sequenced in a study of identical twins. TCRdb ran MiXCR on the 5' RACE reads and lists one entry per CDR3 protein. This sample has about 890,000 distinct CDR3 sequences, with around 12% found just once. This sample was also put to use in a study of yellow fever vaccine responses in identical twins.

Sequencing used PBMCs. The source of these receptors is a young woman in good health.

The chain uses TRBV4-2 and TRBJ2-1, with 8 bases lining up with TRBD2. Per germline, CDR1 LGHNA and CDR2 YNFKEQ. V trimming: 3 bases; J trimming: 8 bases; junction bases outside the gene matches: 15. The CDR3 extends over 17 amino acids. CDR3 coding DNA: TGTGCCAGCAGCCAGCGAGGACTAGCCGGGGAGGGCCATGAGCAGTTCTTC. Translating gives CASSQRGLAGEGHEQFF.

Concerning this clonotype: Because the CDR3's place on the DNA is in doubt, the DNA is left out and the CDR3 is given as listed by TCRdb. The gene calls are TRBV7-5 and TRBJ2-1; the table's D call, TRBD2, was not checked against the DNA. TRBV7-5 corresponds to a pseudogene. Both ends counted, the CDR3 spans 20 residues. The CDR3 here is CISVSEAPGLAGEAYNEQFF.

The chain carries TRBV10-3 and TRBJ1-1; D perhaps matches TRBD1 (5 bases). CDR3 size: 13 residues. The ends were cut back, 0 bases at V and 5 bases at J, with 7 bases in the middle. The germline V gene encodes CDR1 ENHRY and CDR2 SYGVKD. The CDR3 DNA is TGTGCCATCAGTGAGTCGGGGGTTACTGAAGCTTTCTTT. As protein: CAISESGVTEAFF.

This chain connects TRBV15 to TRBJ2-3; weak D call: TRBD2 (5 bases). Germline values: CDR1 LNHNV, CDR2 YYDKDF (reference sequence). Trimming pared 1 base from V and 8 bases from J, leaving 16 bases between. This CDR3 spans 15 amino acids. This CDR3 reads CATSRARTYDGTQYF. The CDR3 region has the DNA TGTGCCACCAGCAGAGCCAGGACTTACGATGGTACGCAGTATTTT.

The chain recombines TRBV4-1 with TRBJ2-4; TRBD2 matches 8 bases. This CDR3 is built from 15 residues. The junction had 5 bases not matched to a gene; V was cut back by 1 base and J by 6 bases. Germline CDR1 reads MGHRA; CDR2 reads YSYEKL. The CDR3 DNA is TGCGCCAGCAGCCAAGCCGCGGGGGGATTAAACATTCAGTACTTC. Protein sequence: CASSQAAGGLNIQYF.

This clonotype showed up just a few times. The chain combines TRBV28 with TRBJ2-3; 16 bases line up with TRBD2. Germline CDR1 is MDHEN and CDR2 is SYDVKM. V shed 5 bases, J shed 1 base, and the junction held 12 bases outside the gene matches. The CDR3 totals 20 residues. CDR3 protein: CASSPQGTSGRAWGTDTQYF. As DNA, the CDR3 is TGTGCCAGCAGTCCCCAAGGGACTAGCGGGAGGGCCTGGGGCACAGATACGCAGTATTTT.

In its sample, this clonotype was seen a few times. CDR3 sequence: CASSQLERNNEQFF. CDR3 bases: TGTGCCAGCAGCCAATTAGAAAGAAACAATGAGCAGTTCTTC. This chain connects TRBV16 to TRBJ2-1; no clear D gene. Germline CDR1 reads KGHSY; CDR2 reads FQNENV. V gave up 1 base and J gave up 5 bases, with 9 bases separating them. CDR3 length equals 14 residues.

V is TRBV24-1 and J is TRBJ2-5; D is perhaps TRBD2 (5 bases). V lost 0 bases to trimming and J lost 5 bases, with 15 bases between them. Germline V gives CDR1 KGHDR, CDR2 SFDVKD. The length of the CDR3 is 16 residues. The CDR3: CATSDLNSGPRETQYF. As DNA, the CDR3 is TGTGCCACCAGTGATTTGAACAGCGGACCCCGGGAGACCCAGTACTTC.

This clonotype was recorded a few times. This chain links TRBV29-1 with TRBJ2-5; TRBD2 might be the D (6 bases). CDR3 size: 14 residues. CDR1 and CDR2 from the germline V gene are SQVTM and ANQGSEA. Trimming cost V 4 bases and J 5 bases, with 17 bases left between them. Here the CDR3 DNA reads TGCAGCGTTGGCCCTAGCGCCGAATTGGAGACCCAGTACTTC. The encoded protein is CSVGPSAELETQYF.

At least ten counts were recorded for this clonotype. This sequence joins TRBV10-3 and TRBJ1-5; perhaps TRBD1 as D (6 bases). This CDR3 has 13 amino acids. The V and J ends lost 11 bases and 5 bases respectively, with 16 bases between them. Germline V lookup: CDR1 ENHRY, CDR2 SYGVKD. The CDR3 nucleotides read TGTGCCGCGCATTCAGGGACACATCAGCCCCAGCATTTT. This codes for CAAHSGTHQPQHF.

Only a few counts were recorded for this clonotype. The V gene is TRBV10-3, the J gene TRBJ2-4; the D call may be TRBD1 or TRBD2 (5 bases each). The CDR3 sequence is 13 residues long. Germline assignment: CDR1 ENHRY and CDR2 SYGVKD. V lost 5 bases and J lost 2, with 7 bases in between. The CDR3 here is CAISWDPKNIQYF. CDR3 DNA: TGTGCCATCAGTTGGGACCCCAAAAACATTCAGTACTTC.

This clonotype was seen only a few times. The chain uses TRBV12-3 or TRBV12-4 and TRBJ2-1; a weak D match, TRBD2 (6 bases). Trimming removed 6 bases at V and 9 bases at J, with 15 bases between. The CDR3 has 13 residues. The CDR3 DNA sequence: TGTGCCAGCAGCCCTAGGAGGGAGGCTGAGCAGTTCTTC. Its protein is CASSPRREAEQFF.

This clonotype was recorded a few times. The CDR3 protein is CASSQTGSGGDTQYF. The CDR3 coding sequence is TGTGCCAGCAGCCAAACCGGTAGCGGGGGTGATACGCAGTATTTT. The chain combines TRBV3-1 with TRBJ2-3; 9 nucleotides agree with TRBD2. CDR1 and CDR2 from the germline V gene are LGHDT and YNNKEL (reference sequence). The CDR3 runs 15 residues. J was trimmed by 6 bases and V by 2 bases; bases with no gene match: 6.

This clonotype appeared a few times. The J gene is TRBJ1-2, the V gene TRBV5-1; D might be TRBD1 (5 bases). The CDR3 runs to 15 residues. Per germline, CDR1 SGHRS and CDR2 YFSETQ. The V gene lost 0 bases and the J gene lost 4 bases, with 13 bases spanning the gap. CDR3 DNA sequence: TGCGCCAGCAGCTTGGGTCCGGGGCAGGGCTATGGCTACACCTTC. It encodes CASSLGPGQGYGYTF.

The chain combines TRBV19 with TRBJ2-1; 8 bases align to TRBD2. The V and J ends lost 10 bases and 2 bases, in that order; junction bases with no gene match: 10. The CDR3 has 15 residues. Per the germline V gene, CDR1 is LNHDA and CDR2 is SQIVND (reference sequence). The CDR3 nucleotides read TGTGCCACCACCTGGTCGGGGGGGCCCTACAATGAGCAGTTCTTC. Protein sequence: CATTWSGGPYNEQFF.